Described below is a single T cell receptor beta chain sequence and its context. This clone showed up just a few times. Its antigen is not yet known. Base qualities are not recorded, but no much larger clone differs from it by a single base. TCRbeta CDR3 regions were amplified from genomic DNA by means of the immunoSEQ Assay, a bias-controlled multiplex PCR. The authors' analysis ran thus. Within the assay, amplification of reference gene primers was used to estimate how many nucleated cells each sample contained. To quantify the absolute abundance of each unique TCRbeta CDR3 rearrangement, sequence reads were collapsed and filtered. For each sample, productive Simpson clonality was calculated as the square root of Simpson's diversity index over productive rearrangements. The table was pulled from immuneACCESS by TCRdb, which kept in-frame rearrangements only. Such tables lose some clones; where checked, under half of the loss comes from unresolved V genes, and the rest has no known cause. D and trimming were read from the DNA, whereas the V and J calls and clone size are those reported in that table. Within this sample are 90,000 to 120,000 clones, with roughly 88% of them counted one time only. The leading ten clones occupy approximately 6.2% of the sample.

The sample comes from a study of blood T cell repertoires in COVID-19 (TCRdb year 2020). Study-level background: Samples from collaborators originated in the United States, Italy and Spain and spanned both the acute and convalescent phases of COVID-19. A freely available public database, intended as a resource for researchers studying the immune response to SARS-CoV-2, is where the repertoires were released. Samples came from the ongoing ImmuneRACE study (first 160 participants) plus 1,254 subjects from 6 global collaborators. Nearly every sample came with metadata listing a de-identified subject ID, COVID-19 status, age in years and sex. The prospective study material was composed of cDNA or gDNA derived from T cells, B-cell-depleted T cells, or PBMCs. Deeply sampled blood TCRbeta repertoires from subjects exposed to, actively infected with, or recovered from COVID-19 were included in the dataset. Where available, HLA class I and class II types were obtained from metadata supplied by the sample provider rather than from assay-based typing.

The collaborating institutions used their own protocols to collect whole blood in K2EDTA tubes. For TCRbeta analysis, collaborators shipped samples in one of three forms: frozen whole blood, isolated PBMCs, or DNA extracted from either of those sample types. What the work shows at the level of the full study, not this receptor alone: The quantity of clinical and demographic metadata differed by source and by participant and was supplied without curation.

The sequence came from a man aged 45 to 65 with active or convalescent COVID-19. The sample was peripheral blood.

The CDR3 sequence is CASSYSGGLYEQYF. The sequence in DNA is TGTGCCAGCAGTTACTCCGGGGGGCTTTACGAGCAGTACTTC. In this chain, TRBV6-5 is recombined with TRBJ2-7, and possibly TRBD2, on 7 matching bases. From a lookup of the germline V gene, CDR1 and CDR2 are MNHEY and SVGAGI. The junction shows trimming of 0 bases on V and 4 bases on J, plus 10 bases between the germline ends. From the cysteine up to the phenylalanine, the CDR3 has a length of 14 residues. Only the CDR3 DNA is retained, 42 bases long and in frame from the first base.